The 21 T cell receptor beta chains below were found in one sample sequenced in a study of response to subunit inactivated influenza vaccine. TCRdb re-called the RT-PCR reads with MiXCR, one entry per CDR3 protein. The table includes about 570,000 distinct CDR3 sequences, about 11% detected once. Separately, the same data were catalogued under a study of T cells expressing NK-cell markers. That paper notes: UMIs were included in TCR beta cDNA generated by 5'RACE template switching.

The sequences come from PBMCs from blood, collected on the day of vaccination. The source of these receptors is a man over 45 who received an inactivated influenza vaccine.

The chain carries TRBV6-5 and TRBJ2-7, with D possibly being TRBD1 (5 bases). Germline assignment: CDR1 MNHEY and CDR2 SVGAGI. V was clipped by 7 bases and J by 3 bases, with 7 bases between them. CDR3 length: 11 amino acids. The CDR3 coding sequence is TGTGCCAGCAACACAGGCTACGAGCAGTACTTC. This gives the protein CASNTGYEQYF.

The chain couples TRBV7-8 to TRBJ2-5; the match to TRBD2 covers 8 bases. The V and J ends lost 5 bases and 4 bases, in that order; junction bases with no gene match: 12. CDR1 is SGHVS, CDR2 FQNEAQ, per germline. The CDR3 spans 16 residues. CDR3 protein: CASSQRVAGIGETQYF. The CDR3, as DNA: TGTGCCAGCAGCCAAAGGGTAGCGGGAATCGGAGAGACCCAGTACTTC.

This clonotype occurred many times. The chain recombines TRBV7-9 with TRBJ1-1; TRBD1 might be the D (5 bases). Trimming shortened V by 1 base and J by 0 bases, and 12 bases separated the two germline ends. The CDR3 is 16 amino acids. The germline CDR1 and CDR2 sequences are SEHNR and FQNEAQ (reference sequence). Here the CDR3 DNA reads TGTGCCAGCAGCTTAGGACAGTGGGATATGAACACTGAAGCTTTCTTT. Translated, it gives CASSLGQWDMNTEAFF.

The V gene is TRBV12-3 or TRBV12-4, the J gene TRBJ2-1; 7 bases are shared with TRBD2. The CDR3 is 16 residues long. Trimming took 3 bases from V and 7 from J; bases not matched to a gene: 12. DNA for the CDR3: TGTGCCAGCAGTTTGTTCCGCGGGAGTCTAGTGAATGAGCAGTTCTTC. Translating it yields CASSLFRGSLVNEQFF.

This clonotype was seen repeatedly, ten times or more. The chain couples TRBV29-1 to TRBJ1-5; D remains unclear. V was shortened by 4 bases and J by 0 bases, with 7 bases between the two germline ends. This CDR3 is 13 amino acids long. The germline CDR1 and CDR2 sequences are SQVTM and ANQGSEA. The CDR3 reads CSVGENSNQPQHF. The CDR3 nucleotides are TGCAGCGTTGGAGAGAATAGCAATCAGCCCCAGCATTTT.

The rearrangement uses TRBV9 and TRBJ2-1; 8 nucleotides agree with TRBD2. V shed 0 bases, J shed 6 bases, and the junction held 8 bases outside the gene matches. CDR1 and CDR2 (germline): SGDLS, YYNGEE. The CDR3 covers 16 residues. CDR3 sequence reads: CASSVVWLAGPNEQFF. CDR3 in DNA: TGTGCCAGCAGCGTAGTCTGGCTAGCGGGCCCCAATGAGCAGTTCTTC.

This clonotype turned up a few times. The chain carries TRBV10-3 and TRBJ2-5, with unresolved D. Germline loops: CDR1 ENHRY, CDR2 SYGVKD. The ends were cut back, 4 bases at V and 4 bases at J, with 7 bases in the middle. The CDR3 is 12 residues long. The CDR3 region is CAISGWGETQYF. The CDR3 DNA reads TGTGCCATCAGTGGGTGGGGAGAGACCCAGTACTTC.

This clonotype was counted at least ten times. The CDR3 DNA reads as TGCAGCGTGGTGGGACAGGGGGTCTGGACAGATACGCAGTATTTT. It encodes CSVVGQGVWTDTQYF. V is TRBV29-1 and J is TRBJ2-3; 11 bases align to TRBD1. The CDR3 is 15 residues long. The ends lost 6 bases at V and 3 bases at J; junction bases unmatched: 8. In germline, CDR1 is SQVTM, CDR2 ANQGSEA.

This clonotype was counted at least ten times. This rearrangement joins TRBV12-3 or TRBV12-4 to TRBJ2-7, with TRBD1 as a possible D gene (6 bases). With 3 bases removed from V and 2 bases from J, the gap between germline ends came to 11 bases. The CDR3 extends over 14 amino acids. DNA for the CDR3: TGTGCCAGCAGTTTCAGACAGGAGACCTACGAGCAGTACTTC. Residues: CASSFRQETYEQYF.

This clonotype was seen only a few times. The genes are TRBV11-2 and TRBJ2-3; no clear D gene. The germline V gene encodes CDR1 SGHAT and CDR2 FQNNGV. V was pared by 5 bases and J by 2 bases, with 11 bases between. The CDR3 contains 14 residues. The chain's CDR3 is CASSEAPPTDTQYF. CDR3 bases: TGTGCCAGCAGCGAAGCCCCCCCCACAGATACGCAGTATTTT.

This clonotype was seen only a few times. The V gene is TRBV24-1, the J gene TRBJ2-5, with unresolved D. From germline, CDR1 is KGHDR and CDR2 SFDVKD. Between the trimmed V and J ends, which lost 4 bases and 4 bases, there was a span of 15 bases. There are 15 residues in the CDR3. The CDR3 region is CATSDPQSFRETQYF. DNA for the CDR3: TGTGCCACCAGTGACCCCCAATCGTTTCGAGAGACCCAGTACTTC.

This clonotype was recorded at least ten times. V and J are TRBV5-1 and TRBJ2-3; D is undetermined. The germline V gene has CDR1 SGHRS and CDR2 YFSETQ. This CDR3 has 16 residues. Trimming took 0 bases from V and 0 from J, leaving 11 bases between them. CDR3 coding DNA: TGCGCCAGCAGCTTGGCAGGCATGACTAGCACAGATACGCAGTATTTT. It specifies CASSLAGMTSTDTQYF. The full variable domain, completed using reference TRBV5-1 and TRBJ2-3, is KAGVTQTPRYLIKTRGQQVTLSCSPISGHRSVSWYQQTPGQGLQFLFEYFSETQRNKGNFPGRFSGRQFSNSRSEMNVSTLELGDSALYLCASSLAGMTSTDTQYFGPGTRLTVL.

This clonotype was recorded a few times. J is TRBJ2-5 and V is TRBV6-1; D call uncertain. V was shortened by 4 bases and J by 4 bases, with 16 bases between the two germline ends. CDR3 length equals 15 residues. Germline CDR1 MNHNS, CDR2 SASEGT. The CDR3 protein is CASSAFGSRTETQYF. CDR3 nucleotides: TGTGCCAGCAGTGCGTTCGGGTCAAGGACAGAGACCCAGTACTTC.

The chain uses TRBV4-3 and TRBJ1-4; maybe TRBD1 (5 bases). V was clipped by 0 bases and J by 0 bases, with 20 bases between them. The CDR3 covers 20 residues. Germline CDR1 reads LGHNA; CDR2 reads YSLEER. CDR3 in DNA: TGCGCCAGCAGCCAAGAGGTCCGGGCAGGGTACGCGGCAACTAATGAAAAACTGTTTTTT. The encoded protein is CASSQEVRAGYAATNEKLFF.

As regards this clonotype: At one end the junction does not follow the germline gene, possibly because of a read error. This chain connects TRBV12-3 or TRBV12-4 to TRBJ1-6, with 8 nucleotides matching TRBD1. The CDR3 has 14 residues. CDR3 sequence (DNA): TGTGCCAGCAGTTTCGGGGACAGGAATTCACCCTTCCACTTT. Its translation: CASSFGDRNSPFHF.

This clonotype showed up just a few times. The genes are TRBV20-1 and TRBJ2-1; tentative D call: TRBD2 (5 bases). Germline assignment: CDR1 DFQATT and CDR2 SNEGSKA (reference sequence). The CDR3 has 15 amino acids. Deletions cut 3 bases from V and 5 bases from J, with 17 bases between. The CDR3 reads CSASSGVITNNEQFF. In nucleotides, the CDR3 is TGCAGTGCTAGCTCCGGGGTTATCACCAACAATGAGCAGTTCTTC.

The V and J genes are TRBV20-1 and TRBJ2-1; 12 bases map to TRBD1. Germline lookup yields CDR1 DFQATT and CDR2 SNEGSKA (reference sequence). This CDR3 contains 15 residues. V lost 2 bases and J lost 8; bases outside the gene matches: 7. The CDR3 spells CSARTGTGGFDEQFF. The CDR3 DNA follows: TGCAGTGCTAGAACCGGGACAGGGGGCTTCGATGAGCAGTTCTTC.

The chain links TRBV29-1 to TRBJ2-5; D unresolved. Trimming stripped 6 bases from V and 4 bases from J, with 15 bases between. The CDR3 spans 13 residues. CDR1 is SQVTM and CDR2 is ANQGSEA in the germline V gene. CDR3 nucleotide sequence: TGCAGCGTGGGCCCCATGGGAAGAGAGACCCAGTACTTC. Protein product: CSVGPMGRETQYF.

This clonotype turned up a few times. The rearrangement links TRBV9 to TRBJ1-5, with 10 bases fitting TRBD1. V trimming: 3 bases; J trimming: 4 bases; junction bases outside the gene matches: 4. CDR1 is SGDLS and CDR2 is YYNGEE in the germline V gene. The CDR3 is 15 amino acids. Here the CDR3 DNA reads TGTGCCAGCAGCGAGGGACAGGGGCCTAATCAGCCCCAGCATTTT. Protein sequence: CASSEGQGPNQPQHF.

The chain joins TRBV10-3 to TRBJ2-3; D is ambiguous. Looked up from germline, CDR1 is ENHRY and CDR2 is SYGVKD. V lost 7 bases, J lost 0 bases, and 8 bases lay in between. This CDR3 contains 13 residues. The CDR3 is CAITRESTDTQYF. In DNA, the CDR3 is TGTGCCATCACTAGGGAAAGCACAGATACGCAGTATTTT.

V gene TRBV30 combines with J gene TRBJ2-7, with 8 bases fitting TRBD1. Germline V lookup: CDR1 GTSNPN, CDR2 SVGIG (reference sequence). V shed 0 bases and J 2 bases; nucleotides not matched to a gene: 3. CDR3 length: 14 amino acids. CDR3 sequence: CAWSVRQGPYEQYF. The CDR3 nucleotides read TGTGCCTGGAGTGTACGACAGGGGCCCTACGAGCAGTACTTC.